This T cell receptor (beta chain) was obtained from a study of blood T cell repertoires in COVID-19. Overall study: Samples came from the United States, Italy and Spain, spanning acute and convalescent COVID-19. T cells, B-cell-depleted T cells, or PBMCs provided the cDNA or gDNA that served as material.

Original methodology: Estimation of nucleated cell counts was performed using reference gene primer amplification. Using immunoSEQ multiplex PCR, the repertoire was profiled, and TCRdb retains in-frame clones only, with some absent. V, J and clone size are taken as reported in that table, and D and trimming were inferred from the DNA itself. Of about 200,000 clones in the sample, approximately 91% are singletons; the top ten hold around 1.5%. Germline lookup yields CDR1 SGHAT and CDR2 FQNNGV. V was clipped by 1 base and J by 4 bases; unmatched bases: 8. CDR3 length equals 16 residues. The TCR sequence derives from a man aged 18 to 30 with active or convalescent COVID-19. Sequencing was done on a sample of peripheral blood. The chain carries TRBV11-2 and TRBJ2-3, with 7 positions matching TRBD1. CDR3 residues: CASSLVYQGVADTQYF. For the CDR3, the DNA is TGTGCCAGCAGCTTAGTTTACCAGGGGGTAGCAGATACGCAGTATTTT.